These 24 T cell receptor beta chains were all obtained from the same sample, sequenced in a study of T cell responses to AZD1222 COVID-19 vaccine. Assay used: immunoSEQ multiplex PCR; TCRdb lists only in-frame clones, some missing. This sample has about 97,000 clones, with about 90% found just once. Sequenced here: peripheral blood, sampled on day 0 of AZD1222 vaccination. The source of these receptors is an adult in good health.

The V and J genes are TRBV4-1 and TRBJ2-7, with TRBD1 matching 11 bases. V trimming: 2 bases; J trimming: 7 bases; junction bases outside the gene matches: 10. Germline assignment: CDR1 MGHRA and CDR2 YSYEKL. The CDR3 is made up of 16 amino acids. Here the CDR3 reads CASSQIGTGGSREQYF. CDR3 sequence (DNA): TGCGCCAGCAGCCAAATAGGGACAGGGGGTTCGAGGGAGCAGTACTTC.

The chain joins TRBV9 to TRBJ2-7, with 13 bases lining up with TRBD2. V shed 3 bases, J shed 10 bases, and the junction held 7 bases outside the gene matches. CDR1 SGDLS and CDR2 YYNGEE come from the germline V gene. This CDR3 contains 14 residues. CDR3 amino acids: CASSARGLAGAQYF. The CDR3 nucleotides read TGTGCCAGCAGCGCTAGAGGACTAGCGGGAGCTCAGTACTTC.

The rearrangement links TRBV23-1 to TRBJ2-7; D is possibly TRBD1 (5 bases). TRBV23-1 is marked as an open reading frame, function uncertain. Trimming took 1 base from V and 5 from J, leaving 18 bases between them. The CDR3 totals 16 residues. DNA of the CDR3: TGCGCCAGCAGTCAATTACGTAGGCAGGGTGTCCACGAGCAGTACTTC. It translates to CASSQLRRQGVHEQYF.

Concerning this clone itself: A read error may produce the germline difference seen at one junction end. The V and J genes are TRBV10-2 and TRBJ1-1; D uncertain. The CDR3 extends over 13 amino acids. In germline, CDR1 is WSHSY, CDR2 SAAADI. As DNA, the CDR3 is TGCACCAGCGGTCCCGTGCCGAACACTGAAGCTTTCTTT. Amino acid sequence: CTSGPVPNTEAFF.

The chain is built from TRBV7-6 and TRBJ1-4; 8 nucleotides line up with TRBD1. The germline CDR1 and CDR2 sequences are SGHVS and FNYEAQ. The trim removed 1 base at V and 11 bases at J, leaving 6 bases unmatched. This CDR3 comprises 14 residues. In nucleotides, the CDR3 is TGTGCCAGCAGCTTAGAACAGGGGGTCGACAAACTGTTTTTT. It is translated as CASSLEQGVDKLFF.

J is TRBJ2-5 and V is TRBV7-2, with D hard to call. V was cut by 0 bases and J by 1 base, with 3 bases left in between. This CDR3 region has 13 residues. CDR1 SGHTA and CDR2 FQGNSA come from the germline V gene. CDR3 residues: CASSLAFQETQYF. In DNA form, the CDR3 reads TGTGCCAGCAGCTTAGCGTTCCAAGAGACCCAGTACTTC.

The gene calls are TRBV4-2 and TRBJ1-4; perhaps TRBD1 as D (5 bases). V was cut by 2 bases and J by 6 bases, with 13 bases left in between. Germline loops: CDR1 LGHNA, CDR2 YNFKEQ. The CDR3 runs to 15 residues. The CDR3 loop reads CASSQQVQGDEKLFF. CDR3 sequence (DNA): TGTGCCAGCAGCCAACAGGTCCAAGGGGATGAAAAACTGTTTTTT.

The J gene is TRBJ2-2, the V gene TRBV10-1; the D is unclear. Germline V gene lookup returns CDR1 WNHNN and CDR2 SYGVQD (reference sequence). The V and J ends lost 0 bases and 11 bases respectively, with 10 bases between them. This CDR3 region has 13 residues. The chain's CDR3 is CASSESPASELFF. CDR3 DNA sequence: TGCGCCAGCAGTGAGTCTCCGGCGAGCGAGCTGTTTTTT.

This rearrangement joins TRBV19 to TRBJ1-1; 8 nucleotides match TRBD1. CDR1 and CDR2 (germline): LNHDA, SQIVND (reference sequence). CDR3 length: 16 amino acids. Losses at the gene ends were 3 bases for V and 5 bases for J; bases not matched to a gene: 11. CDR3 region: CASSIHGNRGGTEAFF. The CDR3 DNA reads TGTGCCAGTAGTATCCACGGGAACAGGGGGGGGACTGAAGCTTTCTTT.

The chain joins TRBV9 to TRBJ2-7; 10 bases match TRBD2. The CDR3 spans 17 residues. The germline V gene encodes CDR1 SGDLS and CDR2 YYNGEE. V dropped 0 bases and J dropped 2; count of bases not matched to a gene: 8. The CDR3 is CASSVEGASGSAYEQYF. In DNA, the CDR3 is TGTGCCAGCAGCGTAGAGGGAGCTAGCGGGAGTGCCTACGAGCAGTACTTC.

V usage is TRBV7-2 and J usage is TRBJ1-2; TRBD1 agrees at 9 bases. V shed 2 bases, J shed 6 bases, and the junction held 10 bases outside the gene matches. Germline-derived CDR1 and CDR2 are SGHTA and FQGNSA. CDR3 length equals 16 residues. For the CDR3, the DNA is TGTGCCAGCAGCTTAACACAGGGGGCGCGAGGCCATGGCTACACCTTC. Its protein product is CASSLTQGARGHGYTF. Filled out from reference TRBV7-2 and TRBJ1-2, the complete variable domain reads GAGVSQSPSNKVTEKGKDVELRCDPISGHTALYWYRQSLGQGLEFLIYFQGNSAPDKSGLPSDRFSAERTGGSVSTLTIQRTQQEDSAVYLCASSLTQGARGHGYTFGSGTRLTVV.

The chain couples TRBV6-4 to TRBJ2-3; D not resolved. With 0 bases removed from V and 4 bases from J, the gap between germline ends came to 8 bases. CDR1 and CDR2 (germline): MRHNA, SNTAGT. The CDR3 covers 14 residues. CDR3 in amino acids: CASSDSGVSDTQYF. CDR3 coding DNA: TGTGCCAGCAGTGACTCGGGTGTGTCAGATACGCAGTATTTT.

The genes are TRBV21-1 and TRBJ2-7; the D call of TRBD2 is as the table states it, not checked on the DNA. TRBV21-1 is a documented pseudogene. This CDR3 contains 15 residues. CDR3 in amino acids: CASSKDSGGHHEQYF. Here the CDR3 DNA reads TGTGCCAGCAGCAAAGATTCCGGGGGTCACCACGAGCAGTACTTC.

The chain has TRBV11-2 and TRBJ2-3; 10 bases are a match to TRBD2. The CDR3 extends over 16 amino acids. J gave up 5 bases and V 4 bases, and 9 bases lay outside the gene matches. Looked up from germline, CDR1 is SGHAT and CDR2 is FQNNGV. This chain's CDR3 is CASSSLSGRARDTQYF. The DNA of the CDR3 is TGTGCCAGCAGCTCCTTAAGCGGGAGGGCCCGAGATACGCAGTATTTT. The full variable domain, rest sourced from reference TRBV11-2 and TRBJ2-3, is EAGVAQSPRYKIIEKRQSVAFWCNPISGHATLYWYQQILGQGPKLLIQFQNNGVVDDSQLPKDRFSAERLKGVDSTLKIQPAKLEDSAVYLCASSSLSGRARDTQYFGPGTRLTVL.

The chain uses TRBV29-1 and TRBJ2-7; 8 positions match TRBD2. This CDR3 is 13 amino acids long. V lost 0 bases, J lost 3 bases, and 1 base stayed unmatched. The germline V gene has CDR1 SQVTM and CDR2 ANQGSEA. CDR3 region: CSVEEAGGYEQYF. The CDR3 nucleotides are TGCAGCGTTGAAGAGGCGGGAGGCTACGAGCAGTACTTC.

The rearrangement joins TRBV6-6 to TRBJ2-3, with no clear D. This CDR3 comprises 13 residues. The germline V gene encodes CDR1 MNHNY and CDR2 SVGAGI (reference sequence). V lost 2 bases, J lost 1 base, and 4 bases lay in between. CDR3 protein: CASSYPGTDTQYF. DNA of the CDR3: TGTGCCAGCAGTTACCCAGGCACAGATACGCAGTATTTT.

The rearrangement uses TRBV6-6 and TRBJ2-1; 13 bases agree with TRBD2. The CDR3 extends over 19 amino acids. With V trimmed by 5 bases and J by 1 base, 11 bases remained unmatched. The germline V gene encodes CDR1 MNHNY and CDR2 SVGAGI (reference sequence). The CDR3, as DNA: TGTGCCAGCAGTCGACTAGCGGGAGGTAAATTTGGTTCCTACAATGAGCAGTTCTTC. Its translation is CASSRLAGGKFGSYNEQFF.

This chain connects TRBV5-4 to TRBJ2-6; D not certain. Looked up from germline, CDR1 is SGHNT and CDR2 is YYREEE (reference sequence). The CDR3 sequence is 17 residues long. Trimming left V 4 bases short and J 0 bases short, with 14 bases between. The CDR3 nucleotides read TGTGCCAGCAGCCTCCACTTATGGGACTCTGGGGCCAACGTCCTGACTTTC. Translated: CASSLHLWDSGANVLTF. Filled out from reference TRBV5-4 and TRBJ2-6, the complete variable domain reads ETGVTQSPTHLIKTRGQQVTLRCSSQSGHNTVSWYQQALGQGPQFIFQYYREEENGRGNFPPRFSGLQFPNYSSELNVNALELDDSALYLCASSLHLWDSGANVLTFGAGSRLTVL.

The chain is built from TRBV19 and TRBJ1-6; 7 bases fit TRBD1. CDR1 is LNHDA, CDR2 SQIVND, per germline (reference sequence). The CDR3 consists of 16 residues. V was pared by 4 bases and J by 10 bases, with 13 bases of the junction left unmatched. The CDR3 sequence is CASSSPRTGWGSPLHF. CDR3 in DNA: TGTGCCAGTAGTAGCCCCCGGACAGGTTGGGGATCACCCCTCCACTTT.

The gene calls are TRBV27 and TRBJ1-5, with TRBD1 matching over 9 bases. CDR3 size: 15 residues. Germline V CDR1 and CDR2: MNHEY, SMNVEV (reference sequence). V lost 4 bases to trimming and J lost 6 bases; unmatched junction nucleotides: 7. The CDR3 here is CASSSQGALSQPQHF. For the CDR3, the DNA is TGTGCCAGCAGTTCACAGGGGGCACTTAGTCAGCCCCAGCATTTT.

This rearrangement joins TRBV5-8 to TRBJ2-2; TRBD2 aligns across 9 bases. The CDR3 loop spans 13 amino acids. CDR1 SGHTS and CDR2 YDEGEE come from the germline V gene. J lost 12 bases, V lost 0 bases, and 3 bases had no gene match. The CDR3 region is CASSLGLAGKLFF. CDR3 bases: TGTGCCAGCAGCTTGGGGCTAGCGGGGAAGCTGTTTTTT.

Here the CDR3 reads CACQTGGDTEAFF. DNA of the CDR3: TGTGCCTGTCAGACAGGGGGGGACACTGAAGCTTTCTTT. The rearrangement uses TRBV30 and TRBJ1-1; the match to TRBD1 covers 9 bases. CDR3 length: 13 residues. V dropped 6 bases and J dropped 3; count of bases not matched to a gene: 5. Germline assignment: CDR1 GTSNPN and CDR2 SVGIG (reference sequence).

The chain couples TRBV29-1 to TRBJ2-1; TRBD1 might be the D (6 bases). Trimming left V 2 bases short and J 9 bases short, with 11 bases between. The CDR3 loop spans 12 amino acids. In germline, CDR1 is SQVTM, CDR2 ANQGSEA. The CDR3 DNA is TGCAGCGTTGAAACAGGGTTTGGTGAGCAGTTCTTC. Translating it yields CSVETGFGEQFF.

The CDR3 DNA follows: TGCGCCAGCAGCCAGTATACAGGGGGCGCGGTTTACGAGCAGTACTTC. This encodes CASSQYTGGAVYEQYF. The chain recombines TRBV4-1 with TRBJ2-7; TRBD1 aligns across 9 bases. CDR3 length equals 16 residues. The germline V gene has CDR1 MGHRA and CDR2 YSYEKL. With 3 bases clipped from V and 4 bases from J, the junction kept 10 bases outside the gene matches.